A selection of T cell receptor beta chains follows, all from one sample in a study of cytomegalovirus exposure and HLA in healthy donors. Some clones are missing from TCRdb's copy, which holds only in-frame ones; the method was immunoSEQ multiplex PCR. Of tens of thousands of clones detected, around 78% appear once; the ten largest clones hold about 1.5%. Source material: PBMCs. All receptors derive from a female donor in good health and CMV-seronegative. The CDR3 runs from the conserved cysteine through the conserved F or W. A D gene is named only where the DNA matches it firmly. The size of a clone is reported for some rows only, either as once, few or many, or as a class for expanded clones.

NA | TRBJ1-6 | NA | TRBV5-1 | TGCGCCAGCAGCTTGATCGGCAGGGATTATAATTCACCCCTCCACTTT | CASSLIGRDYNSPLHF
NA | TRBJ1-2 | NA | TRBV30 | TGTGCCTGGAGTGTGGGGGGAGGCTACACCTTC | CAWSVGGGYTF
NA | TRBJ2-7 | NA | TRBV6-5 | TGTGCCAGCAGGAGCCTCACCGAGCAGTACTTC | CASRSLTEQYF
NA | TRBJ2-7 | once | TRBV18 | TGTGCCAGCTCGTACTCCGGGACACAAGCCTACGAGCAGTACTTC | CASSYSGTQAYEQYF
NA | TRBJ2-5 | NA | TRBV7-8 | TGTGCCAGCAGCGAACGTCCGTGGACAAGCCAAGAGACCCAGTACTTC | CASSERPWTSQETQYF
NA | TRBJ2-6 | NA | TRBV7-9 | TGTGCCAGCATCTTGGGGCAGGTCGTTTATGGGGCCAACGTCCTGACTTTC | CASILGQVVYGANVLTF
TRBD2 | TRBJ2-3 | NA | TRBV5-1 | TGCGCCAGCAGCCCTGGACTAGTTGGCACAGATACGCAGTATTTT | CASSPGLVGTDTQYF
NA | TRBJ2-7 | NA | TRBV7-8 | TGTGCCAGCAGCCGAGGCGGCCTTTCCTACGAGCAGTACTTC | CASSRGGLSYEQYF
TRBD2 | TRBJ2-7 | NA | TRBV7-2 | TGTGCCAGCAGCGACCCTGGGACTAGCGGCCCCTCCTACGAGCAGTACTTC | CASSDPGTSGPSYEQYF
NA | TRBJ2-5 | NA | TRBV5-4 | TGTGCCAGCAGCTTGGCGGAGCATGAGACCCAGTACTTC | CASSLAEHETQYF
NA | TRBJ1-5 | NA | TRBV7-7 | TGTGCTAGCAGCCGTAGGGACAAGAGCCCCCAGCATTTT | CASSRRDKSPQHF
TRBD1 | TRBJ1-1 | once | TRBV6-6 | TGTGCCAGCACCGGGACAGGGGGCGCGGACACTGAAGCTTTCTTT | CASTGTGGADTEAFF
TRBD1 | TRBJ2-2 | NA | TRBV6-4 | TGTGCCAGCAGCCCGTACAGGGGCTCGGACACCGGGGAGCTGTTTTTT | CASSPYRGSDTGELFF
NA | TRBJ1-1 | NA | TRBV2 | TGTGCCAGCAGTGAAGGAGGAGTTGCTGAAGCTTTCTTT | CASSEGGVAEAFF
NA | TRBJ1-2 | few | TRBV6-1 | TGTGCCAGCGAGGAGAGGGTAGGTGGCTACACCTTC | CASEERVGGYTF
NA | TRBJ1-2 | NA | TRBV2 | TGTGCCAGCAGTGGGCAGGGGACTAACTATGGCTACACCTTC | CASSGQGTNYGYTF
NA | TRBJ2-4 | NA | TRBV11-2 | TGTGCCAGCGCCCCCCCGGGGTCGAACATTCAGTACTTC | CASAPPGSNIQYF
NA | TRBJ2-2 | NA | TRBV5-6 | TGTGCCAGCAGCTTGGGGGGACAAACCAGGACCGGGGAGCTGTTTTTT | CASSLGGQTRTGELFF
TRBD1 | TRBJ2-5 | NA | TRBV13 | TGTGCCAGCAGCCGCTCCGGGACAGGGGTTAAAGAGACCCAGTACTTC | CASSRSGTGVKETQYF
NA | TRBJ1-5 | NA | TRBV6-6 | TGTGCCAGCAGTTACTTGGAGGGGAATCAGCCCCAGCATTTT | CASSYLEGNQPQHF
NA | TRBJ2-2 | NA | TRBV7-3 | TGTGCCAGCAGCCCTCAGGACAGCCGGAACACCGGGGAGCTGTTTTTT | CASSPQDSRNTGELFF
NA | TRBJ1-3 | NA | TRBV5-1 | TGCGCCAGCAGCAGGGGAGGATCTGGAAACACCATATATTTT | CASSRGGSGNTIYF
TRBD1 | TRBJ2-4 | NA | TRBV19 | TGTGCCAGTAGTACACACAGGGGGTTAAACATTCAGTACTTC | CASSTHRGLNIQYF
NA | TRBJ2-7 | NA | TRBV29-1 | TGCAGCGTTGAAGCACAGGTCCCTAAATACGAGCAGTACTTC | CSVEAQVPKYEQYF
TRBD2 | TRBJ2-1 | NA | TRBV4-1 | TGCGCCAGCAGCCAAGGGGCCAGCGGGGGGCCCTACAATGAGCAGTTCTTC | CASSQGASGGPYNEQFF
NA | TRBJ2-5 | NA | TRBV13 | TGTGCCAGCAGCTTAAGAACGGTTCAAGAGACCCAGTACTTC | CASSLRTVQETQYF
NA | TRBJ1-1 | NA | TRBV7-8 | TGTGCCAGCAGCACCCAGGGGCTTTACACTGAAGCTTTCTTT | CASSTQGLYTEAFF
NA | TRBJ1-2 | few | TRBV28 | TGTGCCAGCAGGCCGGGACTGCTCTATGGCTACACCTTC | CASRPGLLYGYTF
NA | TRBJ1-2 | NA | TRBV11-3 | TGTGCCAGCAGTCTACCTAGCACAGGGTCCCCAGGCTATGGCTACACCTTC | CASSLPSTGSPGYGYTF
NA | TRBJ1-2 | NA | TRBV6-6 | TGTGCCAGCAGTGCCAAGACCGGAGCCATAAACTATGGCTACACCTTC | CASSAKTGAINYGYTF
NA | TRBJ1-1 | few | TRBV5-1 | TGCGCCAGCAGCTCTATGCGAATGGGCGACACTGAAGCTTTCTTT | CASSSMRMGDTEAFF
TRBD1 | TRBJ2-7 | NA | TRBV2 | TGTGCCAGCAGTGGCCGGGACAGGGGGCTTGTCTCCTACGAGCAGTACTTC | CASSGRDRGLVSYEQYF
NA | TRBJ2-1 | NA | TRBV11-2 | TGTGCCAGCAGCCCACAGGGCCTCCTTTACAATGAGCAGTTCTTC | CASSPQGLLYNEQFF
NA | TRBJ2-7 | NA | TRBV4-3 | TGCGCCAGCAGCCAAGATTTAGGGACAACCCCCTACGAGCAGTACTTC | CASSQDLGTTPYEQYF
TRBD2 | TRBJ2-5 | NA | TRBV19 | TGTGCCAGTAGTTCCTATAGCGGGGAAGAGACCCAGTACTTC | CASSSYSGEETQYF
TRBD1 | TRBJ2-4 | NA | TRBV4-3 | TGCGCCAGCAGCCAAGAGCCGGGACAGGGCAATGAGTACTTC | CASSQEPGQGNEYF
TRBD2 | TRBJ2-1 | NA | TRBV9 | TGTGCCAGCAGCTTGGGACTAGCGGGGGCACGGAATGAGCAGTTCTTC | CASSLGLAGARNEQFF
TRBD1 | TRBJ1-1 | few | TRBV5-5 | TGTGCCAGCAGCTTGAGAATACAGGGGGCAGAAGCTTTCTTT | CASSLRIQGAEAFF
TRBD1 | TRBJ1-6 | NA | TRBV19 | TGTGCCAGTACCAGGACAGGGCTTAATTCACCCCTCCACTTT | CASTRTGLNSPLHF
TRBD1 | TRBJ1-4 | NA | TRBV11-1 | TGTGCCAGCAGCTTATCGGACAGGGGGAATGAAAAACTGTTTTTT | CASSLSDRGNEKLFF
TRBD1 | TRBJ1-2 | NA | TRBV27 | TGTGCCAGCAGTTTGGGACAGGGAAACTATGGCTACACCTTC | CASSLGQGNYGYTF
NA | TRBJ1-1 | NA | TRBV14 | TGTGCCAGCAGCCGACCAGGGGTCATGAACACTGAAGCTTTCTTT | CASSRPGVMNTEAFF
TRBD1 | TRBJ2-7 | NA | TRBV11-1 | TGTGCCAGCAGCCAACGGACAGGGGACGAGCAGTACTTC | CASSQRTGDEQYF
NA | TRBJ1-6 | NA | TRBV25-1 | TGTGCCAGCAGTGAACCCCAGGGGTCCTTCTCTAAAATCCACTTT | CASSEPQGSFSKIHF
TRBD1 | TRBJ1-1 | NA | TRBV11-2 | TGTGCCAGCAGCTTCTGGACAGGGAACACTGAAGCTTTCTTT | CASSFWTGNTEAFF
NA | TRBJ2-3 | NA | TRBV11-1 | TGTGCCAGCAGCTTAGGGGACAGTCGCCGGGGGACGCAGTATTTT | CASSLGDSRRGTQYF
NA | TRBJ2-1 | NA | TRBV6-1 | TGTGCCAGCAGGCCGGGCGGGGGCTTTGAGCAGTTCTTC | CASRPGGGFEQFF
TRBD2 | TRBJ2-1 | NA | TRBV7-3 | TGTGCCAGCAGCCTGCACCAAGCGGGGGGGCCTTATCAGCAGTTCTTC | CASSLHQAGGPYQQFF
NA | TRBJ2-3 | NA | TRBV6-5 | TGTGCCAGCAGTTACCGCCGGGATTTCACAGATACGCAGTATTTT | CASSYRRDFTDTQYF
TRBD1 | TRBJ2-1 | NA | TRBV2 | TGTGCCAGCAGTTTCGGACAGGGGGATGAGCAGTTCTTC | CASSFGQGDEQFF